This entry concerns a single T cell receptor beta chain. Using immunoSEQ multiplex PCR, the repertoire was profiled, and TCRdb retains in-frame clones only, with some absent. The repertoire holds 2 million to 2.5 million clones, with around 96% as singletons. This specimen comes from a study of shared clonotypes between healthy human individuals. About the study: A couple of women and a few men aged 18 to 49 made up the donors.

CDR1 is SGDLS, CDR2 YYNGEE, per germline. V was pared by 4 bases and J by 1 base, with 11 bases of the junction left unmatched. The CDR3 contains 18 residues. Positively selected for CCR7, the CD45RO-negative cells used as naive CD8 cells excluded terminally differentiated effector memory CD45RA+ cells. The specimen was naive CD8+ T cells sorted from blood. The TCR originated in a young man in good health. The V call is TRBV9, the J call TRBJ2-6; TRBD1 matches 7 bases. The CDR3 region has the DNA TGTGCCAGCAGCACCCCAGGGGGTTGGGTGTCTGGGGCCAACGTCCTGACTTTC. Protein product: CASSTPGGWVSGANVLTF.